This entry lists 17 T cell receptor beta chains sequenced from one sample in a study of human T cells and chemical hapten exposure. The time point: patch test 3, about 24 weeks after DPC sensitization. Described treatment: therapeutic diphenylcyclopropenone sensitization with weekly scalp DPC. TCRdb reprocessed the RACE reads via MiXCR and lists one record per CDR3 protein. In the table there are roughly 200,000 distinct CDR3 sequences, around 25% of which are singletons. The sample consisted of whole blood, taken in connection with sensitization to the hapten diphenylcyclopropenone (DPC). These receptors all come from a woman in her thirties or forties with alopecia areata. Some clones in this sample may be carry-over from other donors' samples.

This clonotype was counted a single time. The V call is TRBV7-9, the J call TRBJ2-1; D gene unclear. CDR3 length equals 16 residues. V lost 4 bases and J 0 bases, leaving 13 bases between the germline ends. Looked up from germline, CDR1 is SEHNR and CDR2 is FQNEAQ (reference sequence). CDR3 in amino acids: CASSYVVLSSYNEQFF. In DNA, the CDR3 is TGTGCCAGCAGCTATGTTGTTCTGAGCTCCTACAATGAGCAGTTCTTC.

This clonotype came up a few times. V gene TRBV21-1 combines with J gene TRBJ2-5; TRBD2, the table's D call, lacks a check against the DNA. TRBV21-1 is termed a pseudogene. The CDR3 runs 16 residues. The CDR3 loop is CASSRGPGLAGKTQYF. DNA for the CDR3: TGTGCCAGCAGTCGAGGTCCGGGACTAGCGGGGAAGACCCAGTACTTC.

This clonotype was seen only a few times. The rearrangement joins TRBV5-4 to TRBJ2-7; D may match TRBD1 or TRBD2 (6 bases each). Germline V gene sequence: CDR1 SGHNT, CDR2 YYREEE (reference sequence). The ends were cut back, 1 base at V and 2 bases at J, with 10 bases in the middle. The CDR3 covers 14 residues. CDR3 amino acids: CASSLRGETYEQYF. The CDR3 DNA sequence: TGTGCCAGCAGCTTGAGGGGGGAAACCTACGAGCAGTACTTC. The variable domain in full, with the rest retrieved from reference TRBV5-4 and TRBJ2-7, is ETGVTQSPTHLIKTRGQQVTLRCSSQSGHNTVSWYQQALGQGPQFIFQYYREEENGRGNFPPRFSGLQFPNYSSELNVNALELDDSALYLCASSLRGETYEQYFGPGTRLTVT.

This clonotype was seen at least ten times. The chain couples TRBV20-1 to TRBJ2-7; D might be TRBD1 (7 bases). There are 14 residues in the CDR3. In germline, CDR1 is DFQATT, CDR2 SNEGSKA (reference sequence). The V and J ends lost 6 bases and 2 bases respectively, with 17 bases between them. The chain's CDR3 is CSAPGGTYPYEQYF. The CDR3 nucleotides read TGCAGTGCCCCAGGGGGGACCTATCCCTACGAGCAGTACTTC.

This sequence joins TRBV5-1 and TRBJ2-7; D is unclear. The V gene lost 0 bases and the J gene lost 7 bases, with 8 bases spanning the gap. This CDR3 region has 12 residues. Per the germline V gene, CDR1 is SGHRS and CDR2 is YFSETQ. The CDR3 DNA follows: TGCGCCAGCAGCTTGGCTATGGGGGAGCAGTACTTC. As protein: CASSLAMGEQYF.

This clonotype has more than one count but fewer than ten. V and J are TRBV4-1 and TRBJ2-5; no firm D call. V lost 0 bases and J 7 bases, leaving 15 bases between the germline ends. CDR1 is MGHRA and CDR2 is YSYEKL in the germline V gene. The CDR3 runs to 15 residues. Here the CDR3 reads CASSQEGQVVGTQYF. In nucleotides, the CDR3 is TGCGCCAGCAGCCAAGAAGGGCAGGTCGTCGGGACCCAGTACTTC.

This clonotype occurred many times. The chain recombines TRBV12-3 or TRBV12-4 with TRBJ1-1, with 10 bases lining up with TRBD1. This CDR3 has 13 residues. After removal of 6 bases from V and 11 bases from J, the junction contained 9 bases not matched to a gene. This CDR3 is CASSGQGVMRAFF. The CDR3, as DNA: TGTGCCAGCAGCGGACAGGGGGTTATGAGGGCTTTCTTT.

As concerns this clonotype: One end of the junction fails to match germline, which may point to a read error. The chain recombines TRBV6-1 with TRBJ2-1; the match to TRBD2 covers 9 bases. This CDR3 is 15 amino acids long. Germline CDR1 is MNHNS and CDR2 is SASEGT. CDR3 in amino acids: CASSVQREAYNEQFF. Here the CDR3 DNA reads TGTGCCAGCAGTGTCCAGCGGGAGGCCTATAATGAGCAGTTCTTC.

This clonotype was counted ten times or more. The chain has TRBV7-3 and TRBJ1-1; D is undetermined. From germline, CDR1 is SGHTA and CDR2 FQGTGA. Trimming removed 2 bases from V and 1 base from J, with 11 bases in between. This CDR3 region has 15 residues. The DNA for the CDR3 is TGTGCCAGCAGCTTACGGGCAGGAAAGAACACTGAAGCTTTCTTT. It codes for CASSLRAGKNTEAFF.

The V call is TRBV18, the J call TRBJ1-4, with 9 bases fitting TRBD1. The length of the CDR3 is 16 residues. The junction had 9 bases not matched to a gene; V was cut back by 5 bases and J by 5 bases. Germline V gene sequence: CDR1 KGHSH, CDR2 LQKENI. The CDR3 nucleotides read TGTGCCAGCTCATCTAAAACAGGGGGCCAGAATGAAAAACTGTTTTTT. Its protein product is CASSSKTGGQNEKLFF.

The gene calls are TRBV7-2 and TRBJ1-6; weak D call: TRBD1 (5 bases). V was cut by 7 bases and J by 5 bases, with 12 bases left in between. Germline V gene sequence: CDR1 SGHTA, CDR2 FQGNSA. The CDR3 loop spans 14 amino acids. CDR3 region: CASTDRRNNSPLHF. The CDR3 nucleotides are TGTGCCAGCACCGACAGAAGAAATAATTCACCCCTCCACTTT.

This clonotype was observed a handful of times. CDR3 coding DNA: TGTGCCAGCAGTTCCCCTGGGGCTGAAGCTTTCTTT. It is translated as CASSSPGAEAFF. J is TRBJ1-1 and V is TRBV28, with D unclear. Germline CDR1 MDHEN, CDR2 SYDVKM. V was clipped by 4 bases and J by 6 bases, with 9 bases between them. The CDR3 is 12 amino acids.

About this clonotype: One junction end disagrees with the germline gene, perhaps due to a read error. The rearrangement links TRBV28 to TRBJ2-1, with D unclear. The CDR3 is 18 amino acids. Germline lookup yields CDR1 MDHEN and CDR2 SYDVKM. The CDR3 DNA reads as TGCGCCAGCAGTTCCGCCATCCCCTGGGTATACGATTACAATGAGCAGTTCTTC. Protein product: CASSSAIPWVYDYNEQFF.

V usage is TRBV7-9 and J usage is TRBJ1-3; a weak D match, TRBD1 (6 bases). V was shortened by 4 bases and J by 4 bases, with 11 bases between the two germline ends. The CDR3 length is 14 residues. CDR1 and CDR2 (germline): SEHNR, FQNEAQ (reference sequence). This CDR3 reads CASSSQGSGNTIYF. The CDR3 bases are TGTGCCAGCAGCTCCCAGGGGTCGGGAAACACCATATATTTT.

The chain uses TRBV11-2 and TRBJ2-7, with a weak D call TRBD1 (5 bases). Trimming left V 5 bases short and J 5 bases short, with 10 bases between. Per germline, CDR1 SGHAT and CDR2 FQNNGV. The CDR3 covers 12 residues. The CDR3 loop is CASSVTGHEQYF. CDR3 bases: TGTGCCAGCAGCGTAACAGGCCACGAGCAGTACTTC.

This clonotype was counted only a few times. This chain joins TRBV7-9 and TRBJ2-3, with D possibly being TRBD2 (6 bases). The CDR3 covers 14 residues. Trimming removed 6 bases from V and 4 bases from J, with 14 bases in between. Germline-derived CDR1 and CDR2 are SEHNR and FQNEAQ (reference sequence). CDR3 nucleotides: TGTGCCAGCAGGGGTACTAGCCGTCCAGATACGCAGTATTTT. Protein: CASRGTSRPDTQYF.

This clonotype has just a few counts. The chain recombines TRBV7-2 with TRBJ2-1; no definite D call. The CDR3 is 13 residues long. The V end lost 4 bases, the J end lost 6 bases, and 10 bases lay between the germline ends. Germline lookup yields CDR1 SGHTA and CDR2 FQGNSA. CDR3 in DNA: TGTGCCAGCAGCTCTCCAGATCGCAATGAGCAGTTCTTC. It yields the protein CASSSPDRNEQFF.